This T cell receptor (beta chain) was sequenced in a study of blood T cell repertoires in COVID-19. Study details: Sample material is recorded as cDNA or gDNA derived from T cells, B-cell-depleted T cells, or PBMCs.

The V end lost 6 bases, the J end lost 4 bases, and 7 bases lay between the germline ends. The CDR3 consists of 11 residues. Libraries were prepared by immunoSEQ multiplex PCR; TCRdb keeps only in-frame clonotypes and omits some of them. The sample has 300,000 to 400,000 clones; 85% to 90% are singletons. V usage is TRBV12-3 or TRBV12-4 and J usage is TRBJ2-7; D unclear. Material for sequencing was peripheral blood. The sequence was collected from a woman aged 25 to 39 with COVID-19, enrolled during active disease. The DNA for the CDR3 is TGTGCCAGCAGCCCAAAATACGAGCAGTACTTC. Its protein product is CASSPKYEQYF.